The entry below describes one TCR beta chain. The antigen is not known. Germline CDR1 and CDR2: SGHRS and YFSETQ. The CDR3 spans 17 residues. Trimming cost V 4 bases and J 6 bases; bases outside gene matches: 15. It was with a sample-barcoded 5' primer and a J-beta primer mix that a second PCR of about 7 to 12 cycles was run. The study obtained at least 3 million CDR3-containing paired-end reads from every sample. TCRdb used MiXCR to reprocess the 5' RACE reads, holding one entry per CDR3 protein. The data show hundreds of thousands of distinct CDR3 sequences, over 45% seen once. This sample was included in a study of blood T cells in healthy people across ages. The wider study: Capture via template switching afforded approximately one barcoded beta molecule per two T cells.

Overall study findings and caveats: Per million T cells, TCR beta diversity dropped roughly linearly as age increased. Using unsorted PBMCs precluded a conclusive naive versus antigen-experienced comparison.

This rearrangement joins TRBV5-1 to TRBJ2-4; 8 bases are a match to TRBD1. This clonotype was sampled from a man between 60 and 75 years old in good health. Source material: blood. In DNA, the CDR3 is TGCGCCAGCAGCCCCGCCGGGGCAGGGGGCGCCGGAAACATTCAGTACTTC. This codes for CASSPAGAGGAGNIQYF.